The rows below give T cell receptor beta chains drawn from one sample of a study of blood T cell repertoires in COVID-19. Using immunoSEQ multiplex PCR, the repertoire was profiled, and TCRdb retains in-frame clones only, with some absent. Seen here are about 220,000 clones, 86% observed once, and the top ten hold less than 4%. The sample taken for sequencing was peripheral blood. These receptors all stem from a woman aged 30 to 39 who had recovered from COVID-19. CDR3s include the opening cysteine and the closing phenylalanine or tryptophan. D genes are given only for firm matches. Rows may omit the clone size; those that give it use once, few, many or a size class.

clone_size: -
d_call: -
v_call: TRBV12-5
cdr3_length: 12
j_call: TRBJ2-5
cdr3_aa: CASGVSGETQYF
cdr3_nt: TGTGCTAGTGGGGTTTCAGGAGAGACCCAGTACTTC

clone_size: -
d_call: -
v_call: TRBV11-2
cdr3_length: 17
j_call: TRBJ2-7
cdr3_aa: CASSLGSTWGETYEQYF
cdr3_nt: TGTGCCAGCAGCTTAGGGTCTACATGGGGCGAGACCTACGAGCAGTACTTC

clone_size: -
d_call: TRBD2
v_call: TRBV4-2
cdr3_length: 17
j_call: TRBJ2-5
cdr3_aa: CASSQDPSGGSGGTQYF
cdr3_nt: TGTGCCAGCAGCCAAGATCCTAGCGGGGGGTCCGGGGGCACCCAGTACTTC

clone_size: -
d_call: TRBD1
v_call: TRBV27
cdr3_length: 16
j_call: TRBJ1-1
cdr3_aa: CASSLYGTGGGTEAFF
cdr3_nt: TGTGCCAGCAGTTTATACGGGACAGGGGGTGGCACTGAAGCTTTCTTT

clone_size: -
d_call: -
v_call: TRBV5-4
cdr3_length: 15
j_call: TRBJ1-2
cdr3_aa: CASSLPQVSNYGYTF
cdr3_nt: TGTGCCAGCAGCTTACCCCAAGTCAGTAACTATGGCTACACCTTC

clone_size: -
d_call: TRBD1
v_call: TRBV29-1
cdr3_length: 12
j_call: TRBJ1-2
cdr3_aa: CSARGPDYGYTF
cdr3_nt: TGCAGCGCCAGGGGGCCCGACTATGGCTACACCTTC

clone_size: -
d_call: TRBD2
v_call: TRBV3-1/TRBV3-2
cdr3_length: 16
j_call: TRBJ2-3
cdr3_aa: CASSQVPGGLSGTQYF
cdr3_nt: TGTGCCAGCAGCCAAGTCCCGGGGGGGCTGTCAGGTACGCAGTATTTT

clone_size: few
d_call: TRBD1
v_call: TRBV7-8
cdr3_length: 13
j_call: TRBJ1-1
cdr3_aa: CASSPGQGVAAFF
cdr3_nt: TGTGCCAGCAGCCCCGGACAGGGAGTGGCCGCTTTCTTT

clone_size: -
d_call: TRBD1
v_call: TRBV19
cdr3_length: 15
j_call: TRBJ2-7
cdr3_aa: CATIRGPRSSYEQYF
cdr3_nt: TGTGCCACTATCAGGGGGCCCCGAAGCTCCTACGAGCAGTACTTC

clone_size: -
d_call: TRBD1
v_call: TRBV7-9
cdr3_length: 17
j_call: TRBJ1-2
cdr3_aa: CASSFWDREEANYGYTF
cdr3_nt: TGTGCCAGCAGCTTCTGGGACAGGGAGGAGGCTAACTATGGCTACACCTTC

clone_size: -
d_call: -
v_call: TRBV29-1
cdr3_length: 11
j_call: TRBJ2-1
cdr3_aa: CSVEFSNEQFF
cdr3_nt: TGCAGCGTTGAATTCAGCAATGAGCAGTTCTTC

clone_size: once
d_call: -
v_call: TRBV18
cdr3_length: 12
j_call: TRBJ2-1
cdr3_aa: CASSPKGNEQFF
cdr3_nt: TGTGCCAGCTCACCGAAGGGGAATGAGCAGTTCTTC

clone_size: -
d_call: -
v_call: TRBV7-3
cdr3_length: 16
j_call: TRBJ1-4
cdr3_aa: CASSQVLGRGGEKLFF
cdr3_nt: TGTGCCAGCAGCCAGGTACTAGGGAGGGGAGGTGAAAAACTGTTTTTT

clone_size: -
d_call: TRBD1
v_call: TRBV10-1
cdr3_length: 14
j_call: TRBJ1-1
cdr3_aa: CASREGQAKVEAFF
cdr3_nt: TGCGCCAGCAGGGAGGGACAGGCAAAGGTGGAAGCTTTCTTT

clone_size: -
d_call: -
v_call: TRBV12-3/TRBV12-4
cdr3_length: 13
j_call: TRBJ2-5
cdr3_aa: CASSFGSYETQYF
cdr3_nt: TGTGCCAGCAGTTTCGGTAGCTATGAGACCCAGTACTTC

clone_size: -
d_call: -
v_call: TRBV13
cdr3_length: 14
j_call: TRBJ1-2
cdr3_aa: CASSLVGGFDGYTF
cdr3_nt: TGTGCCAGCAGCTTAGTAGGGGGATTTGATGGCTACACCTTC

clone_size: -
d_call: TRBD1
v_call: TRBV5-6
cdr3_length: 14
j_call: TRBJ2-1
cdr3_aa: CASSFPTGGTEQFF
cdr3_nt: TGTGCCAGCAGCTTCCCGACAGGGGGGACTGAGCAGTTCTTC

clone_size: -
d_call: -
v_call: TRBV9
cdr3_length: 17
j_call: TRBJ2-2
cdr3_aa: CASSVAWGGAGTGELFF
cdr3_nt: TGTGCCAGCAGCGTAGCTTGGGGGGGCGCGGGCACCGGGGAGCTGTTTTTT

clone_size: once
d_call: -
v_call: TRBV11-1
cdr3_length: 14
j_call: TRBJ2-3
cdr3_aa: CASSSDSGGSTQYF
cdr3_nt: TGTGCCAGCAGCTCCGACTCTGGGGGGTCTACGCAGTATTTT

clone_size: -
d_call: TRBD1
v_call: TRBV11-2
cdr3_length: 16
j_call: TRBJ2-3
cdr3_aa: CASGQGLTRSADTQYF
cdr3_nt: TGTGCCAGCGGACAGGGCCTAACCAGGTCAGCAGATACGCAGTATTTT

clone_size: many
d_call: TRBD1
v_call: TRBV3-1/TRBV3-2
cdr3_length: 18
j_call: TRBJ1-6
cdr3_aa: CASSQGQFRSSYNSPLHF
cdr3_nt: TGTGCCAGCAGCCAGGGACAGTTCAGGAGCTCCTATAATTCACCCCTCCACTTT

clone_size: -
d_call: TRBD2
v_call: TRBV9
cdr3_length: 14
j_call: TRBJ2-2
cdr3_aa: CASSVRGERGELFF
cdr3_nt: TGTGCCAGCAGCGTACGGGGGGAGCGCGGGGAGCTGTTTTTT

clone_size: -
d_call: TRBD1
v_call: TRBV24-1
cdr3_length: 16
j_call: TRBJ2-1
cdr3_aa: CATSDSDRAPYNEQFF
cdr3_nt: TGTGCCACCAGTGATTCGGACAGGGCCCCTTACAATGAGCAGTTCTTC

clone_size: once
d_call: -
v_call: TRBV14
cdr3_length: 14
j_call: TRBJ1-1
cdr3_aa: CASSQGPSYTEAFF
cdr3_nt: TGTGCCAGCAGCCAAGGTCCCTCCTACACTGAAGCTTTCTTT

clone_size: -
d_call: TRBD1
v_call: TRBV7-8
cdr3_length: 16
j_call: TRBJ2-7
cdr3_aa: CASSSPRDRASYEQYF
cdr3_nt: TGTGCCAGCAGCTCTCCGAGGGACAGGGCCTCCTACGAGCAGTACTTC

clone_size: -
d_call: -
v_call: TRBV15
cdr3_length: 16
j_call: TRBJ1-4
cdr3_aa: CATSRQGRGTNEKLFF
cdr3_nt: TGTGCCACCAGCAGACAGGGGAGAGGCACTAATGAAAAACTGTTTTTT

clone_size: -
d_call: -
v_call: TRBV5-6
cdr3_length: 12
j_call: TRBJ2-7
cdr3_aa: CASGPAGYEQYF
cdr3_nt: TGTGCCAGCGGCCCCGCGGGGTACGAGCAGTACTTC

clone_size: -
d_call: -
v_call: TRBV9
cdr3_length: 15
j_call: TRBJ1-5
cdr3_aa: CASSVGSGSNQPQHF
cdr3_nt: TGTGCCAGCAGCGTAGGTTCGGGAAGCAATCAGCCCCAGCATTTT